This T cell receptor beta chain was captured in a study of OX40 agonist ivuxolimab in advanced cancers. The assay was immunoSEQ multiplex PCR, and TCRdb's table has in-frame clones only and misses some. The table lists roughly 43,000 clones, over 75% of them singletons. V was cut by 4 bases and J by 1 base, with 8 bases left in between. The germline CDR1 and CDR2 sequences are SGHAT and FQNNGV. There are 14 residues in the CDR3. This receptor was identified in an adult with an advanced solid tumor such as melanoma, head and neck, liver or kidney cancer. This sequence joins TRBV11-2 and TRBJ2-1; D unclear. The sequenced sample was CD4+ or CD8+ T cells sorted from blood, obtained in a trial of the OX40 agonist ivuxolimab. CDR3 coding DNA: TGTGCCAGCAGCTCCCTCCGATCCTACAATGAGCAGTTCTTC. Translation gives CASSSLRSYNEQFF. The whole variable domain, remainder taken from reference TRBV11-2 and TRBJ2-1, is EAGVAQSPRYKIIEKRQSVAFWCNPISGHATLYWYQQILGQGPKLLIQFQNNGVVDDSQLPKDRFSAERLKGVDSTLKIQPAKLEDSAVYLCASSSLRSYNEQFFGPGTRLTVL.